Listed here are 30 T cell receptor beta chains from one sample, sequenced in a study of shared clonotypes between healthy human individuals. Assay: immunoSEQ multiplex PCR; the TCRdb copy retains only in-frame clones and omits some. The sample records over 2 million clones, approximately 90% being singletons. The material sequenced was naive CD4+ T cells from PBMCs. This sample's subset: CD45RA+ positively selected. The receptors were sampled from a young man in good health. Some clones in this sample may be carry-over from other donors' samples.

The rearrangement links TRBV7-2 to TRBJ2-3; 8 positions agree with TRBD2. V trimming: 1 base; J trimming: 3 bases; junction bases outside the gene matches: 12. The CDR3 runs 18 residues. The germline CDR1 and CDR2 sequences are SGHTA and FQGNSA. CDR3: CASSLGRAGRVKTDTQYF. CDR3 DNA: TGTGCCAGCAGCTTAGGACGGGCCGGGAGGGTGAAAACAGATACGCAGTATTTT.

This sequence joins TRBV28 and TRBJ2-7; 10 bases agree with TRBD1. The CDR3 runs to 19 residues. Trimming removed 3 bases from V and 4 bases from J; junction bases left unmatched: 18. Per the germline V gene, CDR1 is MDHEN and CDR2 is SYDVKM. The CDR3 spells CASSFPFSWPRQGAYEQYF. The CDR3 DNA is TGTGCCAGCAGTTTCCCCTTTAGCTGGCCACGACAGGGGGCTTACGAGCAGTACTTC.

To note about this clone: The junction departs from the called germline gene at one end, perhaps through a read error. The J gene is TRBJ1-1, the V gene TRBV2, with no clear D. The CDR3 runs to 14 residues. CDR1 is SNHLY, CDR2 FYNNEI, per germline. The CDR3: CASREEILNTEAFF. CDR3 DNA: TGTGCCAGCAGGGAAGAGATACTGAACACTGAAGCTTTCTTT.

V usage is TRBV5-4 and J usage is TRBJ2-1; possible D gene TRBD2, 5 bases. V was clipped by 0 bases and J by 8 bases, with 9 bases between them. The CDR3 has 13 amino acids. CDR1 SGHNT and CDR2 YYREEE come from the germline V gene (reference sequence). CDR3 bases: TGTGCCAGCAGCTTGGCTGGGAGCGATGAGCAGTTCTTC. Protein: CASSLAGSDEQFF.

The chain is built from TRBV14 and TRBJ2-1, with 8 bases lining up with TRBD1. This CDR3 region has 14 residues. CDR1 and CDR2 from the germline V gene are SGHDN and FVKESK. Unmatched junction bases numbered 5, after V lost 1 base and J lost 9 bases. CDR3 sequence: CASSQAQGAGEQFF. The CDR3 nucleotides read TGTGCCAGCAGCCAAGCCCAGGGGGCGGGTGAGCAGTTCTTC.

The chain has TRBV9 and TRBJ2-1, with TRBD2 identical over 13 bases. The germline gives CDR1 SGDLS, CDR2 YYNGEE. The CDR3 runs to 15 residues. V trimming: 4 bases; J trimming: 7 bases; junction bases outside the gene matches: 5. The CDR3 DNA reads TGTGCCAGCAGCAGGACTAGCGGGAGATTTAATGAGCAGTTCTTC. It encodes CASSRTSGRFNEQFF.

The rearrangement links TRBV5-1 to TRBJ2-5; perhaps D is TRBD1 or TRBD2 (5 bases each). This CDR3 has 13 amino acids. CDR1 SGHRS and CDR2 YFSETQ come from the germline V gene. V shed 5 bases and J shed 1 base, with 9 bases lying between them. CDR3 sequence: CASRGERQETQYF. For the CDR3, the DNA is TGCGCCAGCAGAGGGGAGCGCCAAGAGACCCAGTACTTC.

This sequence joins TRBV6-5 and TRBJ2-3; the D is unclear. Trimming removed 5 bases at V and 6 bases at J, with 9 bases between. This CDR3 has 12 amino acids. The germline gives CDR1 MNHEY, CDR2 SVGAGI. Here the CDR3 reads CASSLPSDTQYF. The CDR3 nucleotides read TGTGCCAGCAGTCTCCCTTCGGATACGCAGTATTTT.

V usage is TRBV11-2 and J usage is TRBJ2-7, with 7 bases fitting TRBD2. The CDR3 covers 17 residues. V gave up 0 bases and J gave up 3 bases; unmatched junction bases: 11. Per germline, CDR1 SGHAT and CDR2 FQNNGV. This chain's CDR3 is CASSLDRLAGYFYEQYF. In DNA, the CDR3 is TGTGCCAGCAGCTTAGATCGGTTAGCGGGTTACTTCTACGAGCAGTACTTC.

This sequence joins TRBV9 and TRBJ2-7; 9 bases align to TRBD1. This CDR3 has 16 amino acids. Per germline, CDR1 SGDLS and CDR2 YYNGEE. The junction had 9 bases not matched to a gene; V was cut back by 3 bases and J by 2 bases. CDR3 residues: CASSEGTGTNAYEQYF. The DNA for the CDR3 is TGTGCCAGCAGCGAGGGGACAGGGACTAACGCCTACGAGCAGTACTTC.

This clone has only one observation. Other DNA sequences in this sample translate to the same CDR3. The rearrangement joins TRBV7-2 to TRBJ1-5; a possible D gene is TRBD1 (5 bases). V shed 5 bases and J shed 1 base, with 9 bases lying between them. The CDR3 runs 14 residues. CDR1 SGHTA and CDR2 FQGNSA come from the germline V gene. The CDR3 sequence is CASSPGGSNQPQHF. Written as DNA, the CDR3 is TGTGCCAGCAGCCCTGGGGGGAGCAATCAGCCCCAGCATTTT.

V usage is TRBV4-1 and J usage is TRBJ2-5; 10 bases match TRBD2. Germline CDR1 MGHRA, CDR2 YSYEKL. Germline trimming cut 1 base from V and 5 bases from J; bases unmatched to any gene: 10. This CDR3 is 17 amino acids long. In DNA form, the CDR3 reads TGCGCCAGCAGCCAAGGGCTAGCGGGAGCCGTCGGGGAGACCCAGTACTTC. Protein sequence: CASSQGLAGAVGETQYF.

The chain is built from TRBV5-6 and TRBJ2-3; 9 bases fit TRBD1. CDR1 and CDR2 from the germline V gene are SGHDT and YYEEEE. Unmatched junction bases numbered 4, after V lost 7 bases and J lost 4 bases. The CDR3 covers 13 residues. CDR3 protein: CASERTGADTQYF. DNA for the CDR3: TGTGCCAGCGAGAGGACAGGGGCAGATACGCAGTATTTT.

The CDR3 nucleotides read TGCGCCAGCAGCTTCTGGGCGGGAGGGCCGGGGGAGACCCAGTACTTC. Encoded protein: CASSFWAGGPGETQYF. This rearrangement joins TRBV5-1 to TRBJ2-5; 9 bases are a match to TRBD2. Per the germline V gene, CDR1 is SGHRS and CDR2 is YFSETQ. The CDR3 spans 16 residues. Trimming took 2 bases from V and 5 from J; bases not matched to a gene: 10.

V usage is TRBV9 and J usage is TRBJ2-2, with 13 positions matching TRBD2. The length of the CDR3 is 16 residues. V was pared by 4 bases and J by 6 bases, with 6 bases of the junction left unmatched. Germline CDR1 and CDR2: SGDLS and YYNGEE. The CDR3, as DNA: TGTGCCAGCAGCCCCAGGACTAGCGGGAGCCCCGGGGAGCTGTTTTTT. Its protein product is CASSPRTSGSPGELFF.

This sequence joins TRBV7-9 and TRBJ1-4; 7 bases are a match to TRBD1. The CDR3 extends over 13 amino acids. The trim removed 6 bases at V and 2 bases at J, leaving 0 bases unmatched. From germline, CDR1 is SEHNR and CDR2 FQNEAQ (reference sequence). The CDR3 DNA reads TGTGCCAGCAGGACAGGGACTAATGAAAAACTGTTTTTT. Translated, it gives CASRTGTNEKLFF.

This clone was seen a handful of times. Different DNA sequences within this sample yield the same CDR3. This sequence joins TRBV5-6 and TRBJ1-2; no reliable D call. CDR1 SGHDT and CDR2 YYEEEE come from the germline V gene. This CDR3 region has 13 residues. V gave up 0 bases and J gave up 2 bases, with 5 bases separating them. CDR3 sequence reads: CASSLGRNYGYTF. The CDR3 coding sequence is TGTGCCAGCAGCTTGGGACGGAACTATGGCTACACCTTC.

The chain joins TRBV5-4 to TRBJ1-1; D gene unclear. The germline V gene encodes CDR1 SGHNT and CDR2 YYREEE (reference sequence). The germline V and J ends were trimmed by 3 bases and 1 base, with 10 bases remaining between them. This CDR3 contains 14 residues. The CDR3, as DNA: TGTGCCAGCAGCTGGGATTGGTCGAACACTGAAGCTTTCTTT. It specifies CASSWDWSNTEAFF.

This chain uses TRBV10-3 with TRBJ1-1; no firm D call. The germline gives CDR1 ENHRY, CDR2 SYGVKD. The ends were cut back, 7 bases at V and 1 base at J, with 4 bases in the middle. This CDR3 is 11 amino acids long. Here the CDR3 reads CAITRNTEAFF. Here the CDR3 DNA reads TGTGCCATCACTAGGAACACTGAAGCTTTCTTT.

About this clone: This CDR3 is also generated by other DNA sequences in the sample. V and J are TRBV5-1 and TRBJ2-5; no clear D gene. Germline CDR1 reads SGHRS; CDR2 reads YFSETQ. The CDR3 consists of 14 residues. Trimming removed 0 bases from V and 1 base from J, with 7 bases in between. CDR3 DNA sequence: TGCGCCAGCAGCTTGGTTGGATTCCAAGAGACCCAGTACTTC. Amino acid sequence: CASSLVGFQETQYF. The full variable domain, in which reference TRBV5-1 and TRBJ2-5 provide the parts outside the CDR3, is KAGVTQTPRYLIKTRGQQVTLSCSPISGHRSVSWYQQTPGQGLQFLFEYFSETQRNKGNFPGRFSGRQFSNSRSEMNVSTLELGDSALYLCASSLVGFQETQYFGPGTRLLVL.

This chain connects TRBV30 to TRBJ2-1; D may be TRBD1 (8 bases). Germline V gene data show CDR1 as GTSNPN and CDR2 as SVGIG (reference sequence). Trimming stripped 0 bases from V and 10 bases from J, with 19 bases between. This CDR3 is 15 amino acids long. The CDR3 region has the DNA TGTGCCTGGAGTGTACCCGGACAGGGACTACGCGAGCAGTTCTTC. Its protein product is CAWSVPGQGLREQFF.

V is TRBV7-8 and J is TRBJ2-7; D not certain. CDR1 is SGHVS, CDR2 FQNEAQ, per germline. The length of the CDR3 is 15 residues. V shed 7 bases and J shed 4 bases, with 20 bases lying between them. As DNA, the CDR3 is TGTGCCAGCACTTCCCCCTTCGGTTTTGGGTACGAGCAGTACTTC. It specifies CASTSPFGFGYEQYF.

This clone was counted a single time. Other DNA sequences in the sample encode the same CDR3. CDR3 sequence reads: CASSIGNQPQHF. DNA for the CDR3: TGTGCCAGTAGTATTGGTAACCAGCCCCAGCATTTT. The chain has TRBV19 and TRBJ1-5; D not resolved. This CDR3 has 12 amino acids. Germline V gene sequence: CDR1 LNHDA, CDR2 SQIVND (reference sequence). Trimming left V 3 bases short and J 7 bases short, with 7 bases between.

The chain links TRBV5-1 to TRBJ2-2; 9 positions match TRBD2. The J segment lost 5 bases and the V segment lost 0 bases, leaving 11 bases of the junction unmatched. Germline CDR1 is SGHRS and CDR2 is YFSETQ. This CDR3 region has 18 residues. Here the CDR3 DNA reads TGCGCCAGCAGCTTGGATGTGCGGGAGGGCCGAGGGACCGGGGAGCTGTTTTTT. It yields the protein CASSLDVREGRGTGELFF.

The CDR3 bases are TGTGCCAGCAGCCCTGCCTCTGGGGCCAACGTCCTGACTTTC. This sequence encodes CASSPASGANVLTF. The gene calls are TRBV7-3 and TRBJ2-6; no firm D call. The CDR3 covers 14 residues. With 5 bases removed from V and 0 bases from J, the gap between germline ends came to 5 bases. From germline, CDR1 is SGHTA and CDR2 FQGTGA.

The chain combines TRBV5-1 with TRBJ2-3; 10 bases line up with TRBD1. V shed 4 bases and J 7 bases; nucleotides not matched to a gene: 12. Germline V gene data show CDR1 as SGHRS and CDR2 as YFSETQ. The CDR3 covers 16 residues. The CDR3, as DNA: TGCGCCAGCAGCCCCCAGGGACAGGGGATTACGAATACGCAGTATTTT. It codes for CASSPQGQGITNTQYF.

The chain uses TRBV7-8 and TRBJ1-1, with TRBD1 matching over 8 bases. Trimming took 1 base from V and 6 from J; bases not matched to a gene: 7. CDR1 is SGHVS, CDR2 FQNEAQ, per germline. The CDR3 has 15 residues. The CDR3 DNA sequence: TGTGCCAGCAGCTTAGAATACAGGGGGAGGGCTGAAGCTTTCTTT. Amino acid sequence: CASSLEYRGRAEAFF.

This sequence joins TRBV7-2 and TRBJ2-3, with 10 bases identical to TRBD2. The CDR3 runs 18 residues. CDR1 is SGHTA, CDR2 FQGNSA, per germline. Unmatched junction bases numbered 9, after V lost 1 base and J lost 2 bases. Written as DNA, the CDR3 is TGTGCCAGCAGCTTAGTGAGGTCAGCGGGAGGGCCCACAGATACGCAGTATTTT. Protein sequence: CASSLVRSAGGPTDTQYF.

The chain uses TRBV5-1 and TRBJ2-7; no reliable D call. The V end lost 2 bases, the J end lost 3 bases, and 12 bases lay between the germline ends. The CDR3 has 14 residues. The germline V gene encodes CDR1 SGHRS and CDR2 YFSETQ. CDR3 bases: TGCGCCAGCAGCTTAAGCGCAGGAAACTACGAGCAGTACTTC. Translation: CASSLSAGNYEQYF.

The genes are TRBV25-1 and TRBJ2-2; 14 bases fit TRBD2. J gave up 3 bases and V 5 bases, and 8 bases lay outside the gene matches. Germline CDR1 MGHDK, CDR2 SYGVNS. The CDR3 consists of 18 residues. The CDR3 nucleotides read TGTGCCAGCAGTCGACTAGCGGGAGGGTTACACGACACCGGGGAGCTGTTTTTT. It encodes CASSRLAGGLHDTGELFF.